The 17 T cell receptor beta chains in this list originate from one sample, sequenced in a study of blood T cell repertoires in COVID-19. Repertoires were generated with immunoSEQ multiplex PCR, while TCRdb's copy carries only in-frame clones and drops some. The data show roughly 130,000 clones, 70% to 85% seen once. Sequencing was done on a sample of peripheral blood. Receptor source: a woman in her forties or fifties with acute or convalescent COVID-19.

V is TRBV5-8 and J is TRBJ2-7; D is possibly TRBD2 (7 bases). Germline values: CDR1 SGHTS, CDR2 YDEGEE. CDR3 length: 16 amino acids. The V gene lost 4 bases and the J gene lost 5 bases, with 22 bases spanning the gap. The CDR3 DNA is TGTGCCAGCAGCCGGGGGGCGGGGGTACTGGAAGACGAGCAGTACTTC. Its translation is CASSRGAGVLEDEQYF.

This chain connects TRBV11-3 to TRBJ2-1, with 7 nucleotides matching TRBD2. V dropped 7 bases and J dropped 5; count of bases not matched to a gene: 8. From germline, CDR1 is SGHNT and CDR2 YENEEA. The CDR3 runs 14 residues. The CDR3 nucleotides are TGTGCCAGCACCTGGGGCGGGGGAAACAATGAGCAGTTCTTC. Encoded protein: CASTWGGGNNEQFF.

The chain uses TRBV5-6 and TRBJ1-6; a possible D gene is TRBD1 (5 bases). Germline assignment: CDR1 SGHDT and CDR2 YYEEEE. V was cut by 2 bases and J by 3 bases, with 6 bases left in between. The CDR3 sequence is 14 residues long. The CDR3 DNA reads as TGTGCCAGCAGCTTCGGGGGCTATAATTCACCCCTCCACTTT. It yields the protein CASSFGGYNSPLHF.

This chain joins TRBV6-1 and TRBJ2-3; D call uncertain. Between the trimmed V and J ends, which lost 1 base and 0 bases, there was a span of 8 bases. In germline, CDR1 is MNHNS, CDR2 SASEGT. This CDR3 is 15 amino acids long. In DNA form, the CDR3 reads TGTGCCAGCAGTGAAGTGCCTATTAGCACAGATACGCAGTATTTT. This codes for CASSEVPISTDTQYF.

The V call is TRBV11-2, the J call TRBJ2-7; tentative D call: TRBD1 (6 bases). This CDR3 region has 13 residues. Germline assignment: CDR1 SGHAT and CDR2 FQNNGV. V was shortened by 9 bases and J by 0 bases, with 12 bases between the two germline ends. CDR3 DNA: TGTGCCAGTGGGACATCCAACTCCTACGAGCAGTACTTC. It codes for CASGTSNSYEQYF. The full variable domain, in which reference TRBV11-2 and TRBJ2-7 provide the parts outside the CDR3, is EAGVAQSPRYKIIEKRQSVAFWCNPISGHATLYWYQQILGQGPKLLIQFQNNGVVDDSQLPKDRFSAERLKGVDSTLKIQPAKLEDSAVYLCASGTSNSYEQYFGPGTRLTVT.

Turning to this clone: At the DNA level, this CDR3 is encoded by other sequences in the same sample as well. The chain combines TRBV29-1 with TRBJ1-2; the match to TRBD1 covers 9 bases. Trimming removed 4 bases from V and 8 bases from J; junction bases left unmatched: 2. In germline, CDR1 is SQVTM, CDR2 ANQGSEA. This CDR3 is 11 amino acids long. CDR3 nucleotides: TGCAGCGTTGGACAGGGGGACGGCTACACCTTC. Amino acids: CSVGQGDGYTF.

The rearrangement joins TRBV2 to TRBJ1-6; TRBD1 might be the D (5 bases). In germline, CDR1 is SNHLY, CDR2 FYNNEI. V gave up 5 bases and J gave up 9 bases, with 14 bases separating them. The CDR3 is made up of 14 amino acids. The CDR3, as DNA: TGTGCCAGCAGTTTGGCCAGGGAGGGTTCACCCCTCCACTTT. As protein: CASSLAREGSPLHF.

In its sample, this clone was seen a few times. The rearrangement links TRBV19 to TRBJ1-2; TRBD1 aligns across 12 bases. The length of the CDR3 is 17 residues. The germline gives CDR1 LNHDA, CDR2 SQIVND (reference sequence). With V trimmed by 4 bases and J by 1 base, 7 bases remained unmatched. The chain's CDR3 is CASSTRDRGPFNYGYTF. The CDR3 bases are TGTGCCAGTAGTACCCGGGACAGGGGGCCGTTTAACTATGGCTACACCTTC. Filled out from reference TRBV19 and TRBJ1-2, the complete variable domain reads DGGITQSPKYLFRKEGQNVTLSCEQNLNHDAMYWYRQDPGQGLRLIYYSQIVNDFQKGDIAEGYSVSREKKESFPLTVTSAQKNPTAFYLCASSTRDRGPFNYGYTFGSGTRLTVV.

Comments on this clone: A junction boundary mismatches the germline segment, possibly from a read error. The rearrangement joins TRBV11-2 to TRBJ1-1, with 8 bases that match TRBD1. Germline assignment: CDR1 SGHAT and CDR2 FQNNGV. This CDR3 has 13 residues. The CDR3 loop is CASSVDRGPEAFF. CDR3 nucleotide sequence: TGTGCCAGCAGCGTAGACAGGGGCCCTGAAGCTTTCTTT.

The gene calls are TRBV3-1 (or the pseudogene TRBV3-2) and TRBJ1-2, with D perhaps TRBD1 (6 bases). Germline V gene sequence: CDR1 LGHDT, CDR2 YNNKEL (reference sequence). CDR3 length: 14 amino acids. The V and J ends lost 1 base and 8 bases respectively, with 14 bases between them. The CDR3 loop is CASSQADSRRGYTF. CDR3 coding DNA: TGTGCCAGCAGCCAAGCGGACAGCCGCAGGGGCTACACCTTC.

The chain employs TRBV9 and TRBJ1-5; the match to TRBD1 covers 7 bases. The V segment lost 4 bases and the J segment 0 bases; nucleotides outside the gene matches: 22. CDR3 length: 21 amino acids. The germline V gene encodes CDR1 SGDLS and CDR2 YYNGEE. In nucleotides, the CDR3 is TGTGCCAGCAGCTCCTCGCGCCGGAGGGGGCGAATACCATATAGCAATCAGCCCCAGCATTTT. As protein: CASSSSRRRGRIPYSNQPQHF. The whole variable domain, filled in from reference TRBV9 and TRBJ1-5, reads DSGVTQTPKHLITATGQRVTLRCSPRSGDLSVYWYQQSLDQGLQFLIQYYNGEERAKGNILERFSAQQFPDLHSELNLSSLELGDSALYFCASSSSRRRGRIPYSNQPQHFGDGTRLSIL.

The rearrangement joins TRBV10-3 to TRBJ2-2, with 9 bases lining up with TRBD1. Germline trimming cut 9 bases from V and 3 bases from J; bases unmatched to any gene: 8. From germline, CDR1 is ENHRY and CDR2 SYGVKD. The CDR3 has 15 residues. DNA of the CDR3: TGTGCCATGAGATCCGGGACAGGGTACACCGGGGAGCTGTTTTTT. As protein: CAMRSGTGYTGELFF.

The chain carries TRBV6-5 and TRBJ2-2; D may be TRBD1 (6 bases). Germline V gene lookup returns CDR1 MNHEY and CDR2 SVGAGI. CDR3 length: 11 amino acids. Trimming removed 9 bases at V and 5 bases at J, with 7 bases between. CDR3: CASTGTGELFF. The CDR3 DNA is TGTGCCAGTACAGGGACCGGGGAGCTGTTTTTT.

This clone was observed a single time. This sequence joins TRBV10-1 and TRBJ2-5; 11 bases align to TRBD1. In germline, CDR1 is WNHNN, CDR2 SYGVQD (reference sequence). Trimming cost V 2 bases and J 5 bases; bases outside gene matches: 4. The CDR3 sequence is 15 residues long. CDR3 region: CASSEGTGGVETQYF. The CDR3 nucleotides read TGCGCCAGCAGTGAGGGGACAGGGGGAGTCGAGACCCAGTACTTC.

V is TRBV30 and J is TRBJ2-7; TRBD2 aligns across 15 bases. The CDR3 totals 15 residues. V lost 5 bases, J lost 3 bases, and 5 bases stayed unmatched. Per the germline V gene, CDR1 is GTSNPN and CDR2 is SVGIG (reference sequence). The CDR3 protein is CAWWTSGGAIYEQYF. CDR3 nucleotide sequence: TGTGCCTGGTGGACTAGCGGGGGGGCGATCTACGAGCAGTACTTC.

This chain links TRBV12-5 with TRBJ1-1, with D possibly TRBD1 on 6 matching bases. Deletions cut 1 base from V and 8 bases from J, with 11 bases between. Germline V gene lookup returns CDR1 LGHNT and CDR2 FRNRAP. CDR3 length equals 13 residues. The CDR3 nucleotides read TGTGCTAGTGGTTTGGAGAAGGGACACGAAGCTTTCTTT. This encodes CASGLEKGHEAFF.

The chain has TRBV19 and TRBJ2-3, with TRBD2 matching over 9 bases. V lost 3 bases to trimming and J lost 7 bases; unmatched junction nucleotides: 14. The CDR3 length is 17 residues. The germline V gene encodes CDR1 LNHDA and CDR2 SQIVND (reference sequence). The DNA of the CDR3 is TGTGCCAGTAGTATCGACCTCGGCGGGGGGGCCAGAAATACGCAGTATTTT. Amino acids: CASSIDLGGGARNTQYF. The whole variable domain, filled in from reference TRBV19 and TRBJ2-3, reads DGGITQSPKYLFRKEGQNVTLSCEQNLNHDAMYWYRQDPGQGLRLIYYSQIVNDFQKGDIAEGYSVSREKKESFPLTVTSAQKNPTAFYLCASSIDLGGGARNTQYFGPGTRLTVL.